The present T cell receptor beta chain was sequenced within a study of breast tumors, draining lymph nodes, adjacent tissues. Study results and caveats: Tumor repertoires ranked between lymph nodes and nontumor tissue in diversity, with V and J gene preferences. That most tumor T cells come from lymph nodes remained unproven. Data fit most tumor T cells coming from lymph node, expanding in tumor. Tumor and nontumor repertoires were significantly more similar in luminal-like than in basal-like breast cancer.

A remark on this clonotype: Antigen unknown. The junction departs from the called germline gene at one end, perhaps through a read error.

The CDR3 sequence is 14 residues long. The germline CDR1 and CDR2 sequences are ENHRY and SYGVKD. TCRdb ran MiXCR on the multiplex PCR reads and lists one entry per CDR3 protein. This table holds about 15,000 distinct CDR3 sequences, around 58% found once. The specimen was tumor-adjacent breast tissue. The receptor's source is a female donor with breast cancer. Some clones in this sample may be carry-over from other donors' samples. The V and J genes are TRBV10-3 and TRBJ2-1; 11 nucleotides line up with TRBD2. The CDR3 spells CATRGLAASNEQFF. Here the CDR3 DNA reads TGTGCCACCCGGGGACTAGCGGCCTCAAATGAGCAATTCTTC.